Shown below are 17 T cell receptor beta chains from a single sample sequenced in a study of cytomegalovirus exposure and HLA in healthy donors. 60 Vbeta and 13 Jbeta primers were used in PCR. Assay: immunoSEQ multiplex PCR; the TCRdb copy retains only in-frame clones and omits some. The sample has approximately 180,000 clones, 81% seen once. Sequenced: PBMCs. These receptor sequences come from a woman younger than 45 in good health and CMV-seronegative.

The chain carries TRBV7-2 and TRBJ1-6; TRBD1 is a possible D gene (5 bases). Germline assignment: CDR1 SGHTA and CDR2 FQGNSA. The CDR3 totals 17 residues. V gave up 2 bases and J gave up 0 bases, with 11 bases separating them. The CDR3 loop is CASSLLGGASYNSPLHF. CDR3 nucleotides: TGTGCCAGCAGCTTATTAGGCGGGGCCTCCTATAATTCACCCCTCCACTTT.

This clone has just one count. The V and J genes are TRBV9 and TRBJ2-3, with TRBD2 identical over 8 bases. V lost 0 bases to trimming and J lost 4 bases; unmatched junction nucleotides: 7. This CDR3 comprises 16 residues. Germline CDR1 is SGDLS and CDR2 is YYNGEE. The DNA of the CDR3 is TGTGCCAGCAGCGTAGTTAGCGGGATATCAGCAGATACGCAGTATTTT. It specifies CASSVVSGISADTQYF.

The rearrangement links TRBV4-3 to TRBJ2-3, with 8 bases aligning to TRBD2. Germline assignment: CDR1 LGHNA and CDR2 YSLEER. There are 17 residues in the CDR3. V lost 0 bases to trimming and J lost 2 bases; unmatched junction nucleotides: 7. The CDR3 nucleotides read TGCGCCAGCAGCCAAGATATGACGGGAGGGCTCACAGATACGCAGTATTTT. It specifies CASSQDMTGGLTDTQYF.

This sequence joins TRBV2 and TRBJ1-1; D is undetermined. The CDR3 has 15 residues. Per germline, CDR1 SNHLY and CDR2 FYNNEI. V gave up 2 bases and J gave up 6 bases, with 16 bases separating them. The chain's CDR3 is CASSEIAAGKAEAFF. In nucleotides, the CDR3 is TGTGCCAGCAGTGAAATAGCGGCAGGAAAGGCTGAAGCTTTCTTT.

V usage is TRBV28 and J usage is TRBJ2-5; a possible D gene is TRBD2 (6 bases). Trimming took off 3 bases at V and 3 bases at J, with 14 bases between the two ends. The length of the CDR3 is 15 residues. From germline, CDR1 is MDHEN and CDR2 SYDVKM. CDR3 sequence reads: CASSFLGGGEETQYF. CDR3 coding DNA: TGTGCCAGCAGTTTTCTGGGGGGAGGTGAAGAGACCCAGTACTTC. The full variable domain, completed using reference TRBV28 and TRBJ2-5, is DVKVTQSSRYLVKRTGEKVFLECVQDMDHENMFWYRQDPGLGLRLIYFSYDVKMKEKGDIPEGYSVSREKKERFSLILESASTNQTSMYLCASSFLGGGEETQYFGPGTRLLVL.

V gene TRBV2 combines with J gene TRBJ2-7; 7 nucleotides match TRBD2. CDR3 length: 14 residues. Germline V gene data show CDR1 as SNHLY and CDR2 as FYNNEI. Germline trimming cut 8 bases from V and 2 bases from J; bases unmatched to any gene: 9. Here the CDR3 DNA reads TGTGCCAGCCGTGGGCTAGCGGTCCCCTACGAGCAGTACTTC. Protein product: CASRGLAVPYEQYF.

This clone was recorded only once. This sequence joins TRBV19 and TRBJ2-7, with a tentative D call TRBD2 (7 bases). The CDR3 contains 15 residues. V lost 4 bases and J lost 2, with 15 bases in between. Germline lookup yields CDR1 LNHDA and CDR2 SQIVND (reference sequence). CDR3 bases: TGTGCCAGTAGTAGGGGGGGCCAGGTGACCTACGAGCAGTACTTC. This sequence encodes CASSRGGQVTYEQYF.

This clone was seen a handful of times. CDR3 bases: TGTGCCAGCAGCAAAAGCGGGGGGGAGAATTCCACAGATACGCAGTATTTT. It translates to CASSKSGGENSTDTQYF. The rearrangement uses TRBV21-1 and TRBJ2-3; the table calls TRBD2, which could not be checked here. TRBV21-1 is annotated as a pseudogene. CDR3 size: 17 residues.

This chain uses TRBV7-2 with TRBJ1-3, with D unresolved. Germline CDR1 reads SGHTA; CDR2 reads FQGNSA. V was pared by 8 bases and J by 4 bases, with 12 bases between. This CDR3 is 13 amino acids long. The CDR3 sequence: CASGRAFGNTIYF. Here the CDR3 DNA reads TGTGCCAGCGGGCGGGCCTTCGGAAACACCATATATTTT.

This rearrangement joins TRBV28 to TRBJ1-3; D perhaps matches TRBD1 (5 bases). Between the trimmed V and J ends, which lost 8 bases and 4 bases, there was a span of 12 bases. CDR3 length: 13 amino acids. CDR1 and CDR2 (germline): MDHEN, SYDVKM. The CDR3 DNA is TGTGCCAGCCAAAGGGGTGAGGGAAACACCATATATTTT. Amino acid sequence: CASQRGEGNTIYF. Combining the CDR3 with reference TRBV28 and TRBJ1-3 gives the whole variable domain DVKVTQSSRYLVKRTGEKVFLECVQDMDHENMFWYRQDPGLGLRLIYFSYDVKMKEKGDIPEGYSVSREKKERFSLILESASTNQTSMYLCASQRGEGNTIYFGEGSWLTVV.

CDR3 DNA sequence: TGTGCCAGCAGCTCTATATTGCGACAGGGAGGCTACACCTTC. As protein: CASSSILRQGGYTF. V is TRBV7-9 and J is TRBJ1-2; 7 nucleotides line up with TRBD1. The CDR3 has 14 residues. J gave up 8 bases and V 4 bases, and 10 bases lay outside the gene matches. Looked up from germline, CDR1 is SEHNR and CDR2 is FQNEAQ (reference sequence). Supplemented by reference TRBV7-9 and TRBJ1-2, the full variable domain reads DTGVSQNPRHKITKRGQNVTFRCDPISEHNRLYWYRQTLGQGPEFLTYFQNEAQLEKSRLLSDRFSAERPKGSFSTLEIQRTEQGDSAMYLCASSSILRQGGYTFGSGTRLTVV.

This clone occurred once. J is TRBJ2-1 and V is TRBV9; maybe TRBD2 (5 bases). The CDR3 runs 14 residues. V lost 1 base, J lost 7 bases, and 12 bases lay in between. The germline V gene has CDR1 SGDLS and CDR2 YYNGEE. The DNA for the CDR3 is TGTGCCAGCAGCGTATCAGGACTCGGAAATGAGCAGTTCTTC. Protein sequence: CASSVSGLGNEQFF.

A word on this clone: The same CDR3 can be traced to other DNA sequences in this sample. The DNA for the CDR3 is TGTGCCAGCAGCCGGGGACTCCAGGGCACTGAAGCTTTCTTT. This sequence encodes CASSRGLQGTEAFF. The J gene is TRBJ1-1, the V gene TRBV5-4, with D possibly being TRBD1 (5 bases). V shed 4 bases and J shed 4 bases, with 14 bases lying between them. The germline V gene encodes CDR1 SGHNT and CDR2 YYREEE (reference sequence). The CDR3 is 14 residues long.

V usage is TRBV7-9 and J usage is TRBJ1-5; D gene unclear. V lost 5 bases and J 7 bases, leaving 18 bases between the germline ends. CDR3 length equals 15 residues. The germline V gene encodes CDR1 SEHNR and CDR2 FQNEAQ (reference sequence). The CDR3 protein is CASSLESGEGQPQHF. The CDR3 bases are TGTGCCAGCAGCCTGGAGTCCGGGGAGGGACAGCCCCAGCATTTT.

The J gene is TRBJ2-3, the V gene TRBV7-6; D may be TRBD2 (5 bases). CDR1 SGHVS and CDR2 FNYEAQ come from the germline V gene. V gave up 5 bases and J gave up 0 bases, with 15 bases separating them. There are 16 residues in the CDR3. CDR3 bases: TGTGCCAGCAGCCTTGGAGGTAGCGCGAGCACAGATACGCAGTATTTT. This encodes CASSLGGSASTDTQYF.

The chain carries TRBV5-1 and TRBJ1-1; D is perhaps TRBD1 (5 bases). V was shortened by 6 bases and J by 2 bases, with 11 bases between the two germline ends. The CDR3 length is 13 residues. Per germline, CDR1 SGHRS and CDR2 YFSETQ. The CDR3 region has the DNA TGCGCCAGCAAAAGGGGCGGAAACACTGAAGCTTTCTTT. The encoded protein is CASKRGGNTEAFF. The full variable domain, with the rest looked up from reference TRBV5-1 and TRBJ1-1, is KAGVTQTPRYLIKTRGQQVTLSCSPISGHRSVSWYQQTPGQGLQFLFEYFSETQRNKGNFPGRFSGRQFSNSRSEMNVSTLELGDSALYLCASKRGGNTEAFFGQGTRLTVV.

This clone turned up a few times. The V gene is TRBV2, the J gene TRBJ2-7; the match to TRBD1 covers 7 bases. Germline values: CDR1 SNHLY, CDR2 FYNNEI. V lost 8 bases to trimming and J lost 6 bases; unmatched junction nucleotides: 7. This CDR3 region has 12 residues. The CDR3 DNA reads as TGTGCCAGCGGCCGGGACAGCGCCGAGCAGTACTTC. Its protein product is CASGRDSAEQYF. Full variable domain (remainder filled in from reference TRBV2 and TRBJ2-7): EPEVTQTPSHQVTQMGQEVILRCVPISNHLYFYWYRQILGQKVEFLVSFYNNEISEKSEIFDDQFSVERPDGSNFTLKIRSTKLEDSAMYFCASGRDSAEQYFGPGTRLTVT.